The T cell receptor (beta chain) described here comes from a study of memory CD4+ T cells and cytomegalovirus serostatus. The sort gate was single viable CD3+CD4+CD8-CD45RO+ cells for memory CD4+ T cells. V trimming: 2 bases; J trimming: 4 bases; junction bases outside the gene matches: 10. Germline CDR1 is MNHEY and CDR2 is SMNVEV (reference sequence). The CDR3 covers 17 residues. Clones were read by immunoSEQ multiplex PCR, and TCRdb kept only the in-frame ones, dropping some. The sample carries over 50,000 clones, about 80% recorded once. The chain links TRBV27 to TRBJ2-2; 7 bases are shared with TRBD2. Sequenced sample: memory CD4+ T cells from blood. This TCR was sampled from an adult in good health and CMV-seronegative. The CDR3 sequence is CASSLPSGGGVTGELFF. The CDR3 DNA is TGTGCCAGCAGTTTACCTAGCGGTGGGGGGGTCACCGGGGAGCTGTTTTTT.